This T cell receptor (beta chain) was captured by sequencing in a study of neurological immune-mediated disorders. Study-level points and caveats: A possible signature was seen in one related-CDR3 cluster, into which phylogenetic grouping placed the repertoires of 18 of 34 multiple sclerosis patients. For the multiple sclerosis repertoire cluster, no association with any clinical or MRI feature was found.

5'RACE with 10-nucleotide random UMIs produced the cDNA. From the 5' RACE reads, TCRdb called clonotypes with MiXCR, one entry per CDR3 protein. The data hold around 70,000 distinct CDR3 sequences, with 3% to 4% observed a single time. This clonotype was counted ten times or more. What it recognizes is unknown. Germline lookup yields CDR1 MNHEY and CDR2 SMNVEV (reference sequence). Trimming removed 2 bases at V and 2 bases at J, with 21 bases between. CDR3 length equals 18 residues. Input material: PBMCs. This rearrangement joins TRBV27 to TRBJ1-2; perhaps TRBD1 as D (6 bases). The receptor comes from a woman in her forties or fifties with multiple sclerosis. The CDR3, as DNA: TGTGCCAGCAGTTTAACGGTCCGAGACAGGAGTAGGAACTATGGCTACACCTTC. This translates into CASSLTVRDRSRNYGYTF.